This paragraph reports one T cell receptor beta chain. No conserved phenylalanine or tryptophan is present at the end of the CDR3, so a read error is the likely explanation. TCRdb used MiXCR to reprocess the PCR reads, holding one entry per CDR3 protein. The data hold over 85,000 distinct CDR3 sequences, with 51% observed a single time. There are 13 residues in the CDR3. CDR1 and CDR2 (germline): LNHDA, SQIVND (reference sequence). The V and J ends lost 3 bases and 4 bases respectively, with 9 bases between them. The data derive from a study of CDR3 diversity in severe acne. The chain couples TRBV19 to TRBJ1-1; perhaps TRBD1 as D (5 bases). This TCR was recovered from a male donor with acne. The sequencing input was blood. CDR3 sequence reads: CASSISGSTEAFV. The DNA of the CDR3 is TGTGCCAGTAGTATTTCAGGGTCCACTGAAGCTTTCGTT.